This T cell receptor beta chain came from a study of CD8+ T cells in alopecia areata. CDR1 LNHDA and CDR2 SQIVND come from the germline V gene (reference sequence). Trimming cost V 1 base and J 4 bases, with 13 bases left between them. The length of the CDR3 is 15 residues. This sample's treatment: oral pan-JAK inhibitor, 5-10 mg twice daily. It was from PBMCs that CD4+ and CD8+ T cells were sorted. Extracted RNA was reverse transcribed into cDNA, the sequencing template. Generated by immunoSEQ multiplex PCR, the TCRdb table keeps only in-frame clones and is missing some. The sample carries fewer than 100,000 clones, around 55% recorded once. This clone was seen only a few times.

V and J are TRBV19 and TRBJ1-1; possible D gene TRBD1, 5 bases. This sample comprised CD8+ T cells sorted from blood, obtained at week 4, from a patient treated with tofacitinib. The clonotype comes from a human donor with alopecia areata. CDR3 bases: TGTGCCAGTAGTATAGCGGTCGGGGGACTCACTGAAGCTTTCTTT. Its translation: CASSIAVGGLTEAFF.